This entry lists 27 T cell receptor beta chains sequenced from one sample in a study of CD8+ T cells in alopecia areata listed by TCRdb under 2018. Libraries were constructed by the immunoSEQ multiplex PCR assay. RNA was extracted from all samples and reverse transcribed into cDNA as template for TCR sequencing. Drawn from immuneACCESS, this table holds only the in-frame rearrangements with V and J called that TCRdb kept. Clones are partly lost; checked studies trace under half to an unresolved V gene and leave the rest unexplained. The sample includes under 300,000 clones, with roughly two thirds observed a single time. The ten largest account for around 1.2% of the sample. The time point label, as the study defines it: baseline before oral tofacitinib. Material: CD4+ T cells sorted from blood, obtained at week 0. The receptors stem from a human donor with alopecia areata.

J is TRBJ2-1 and V is TRBV19, with D maybe TRBD1 (6 bases). The germline V and J ends were trimmed by 8 bases and 2 bases, with 13 bases remaining between them. CDR1 is LNHDA and CDR2 is SQIVND in the germline V gene (reference sequence). The length of the CDR3 is 14 residues. The CDR3 sequence is CASETGQTYNEQFF. Here the CDR3 DNA reads TGTGCCAGTGAGACGGGACAAACCTACAATGAGCAGTTCTTC.

This chain joins TRBV29-1 and TRBJ2-1; 7 bases are a match to TRBD2. The CDR3 runs to 14 residues. With V trimmed by 7 bases and J by 3 bases, 9 bases remained unmatched. The germline V gene has CDR1 SQVTM and CDR2 ANQGSEA. The CDR3 spells CSAAIGGGYNEQFF. The CDR3 DNA is TGCAGCGCCGCGATTGGCGGGGGCTACAATGAGCAGTTCTTC.

This rearrangement joins TRBV7-3 to TRBJ2-3; 7 bases agree with TRBD1. Germline V lookup: CDR1 SGHTA, CDR2 FQGTGA. This CDR3 contains 15 residues. V dropped 4 bases and J dropped 2; count of bases not matched to a gene: 6. The CDR3 spells CASSSWGQYTDTQYF. CDR3 DNA sequence: TGTGCCAGCAGCTCATGGGGACAGTACACAGATACGCAGTATTTT.

DNA for the CDR3: TGTGCCAGCTCACGGGATAGCGGGGGGGCGTACTCCTACGAGCAGTACTTC. It encodes CASSRDSGGAYSYEQYF. The chain carries TRBV18 and TRBJ2-7; 11 nucleotides agree with TRBD2. The CDR3 sequence is 17 residues long. V dropped 4 bases and J dropped 0; count of bases not matched to a gene: 8. Germline V CDR1 and CDR2: KGHSH, LQKENI.

On this clone: Germline and junction disagree at one end, which may indicate a read error. The V gene is TRBV7-7, the J gene TRBJ2-5; D is possibly TRBD2 (5 bases). CDR3 length equals 13 residues. Germline-derived CDR1 and CDR2 are SSHAT and FNYEAQ (reference sequence). The CDR3 DNA sequence: TGTGCTAGCAGCCCTCGGACTCGAGAGACCCAGTACTTC. Residues: CASSPRTRETQYF.

This clone was picked up a small number of times. The rearrangement links TRBV4-3 to TRBJ2-3, with 9 bases that match TRBD2. The CDR3 has 17 residues. Germline CDR1 and CDR2: LGHNA and YSLEER. The trim removed 5 bases at V and 4 bases at J, leaving 13 bases unmatched. The CDR3, as DNA: TGCGCCAGCAGCAAAAGCGGCTCGCGGGGGGGCGCAGATACGCAGTATTTT. Protein product: CASSKSGSRGGADTQYF.

V and J are TRBV9 and TRBJ2-3; 13 positions match TRBD2. The length of the CDR3 is 16 residues. Per germline, CDR1 SGDLS and CDR2 YYNGEE. J gave up 5 bases and V 4 bases, and 7 bases lay outside the gene matches. The CDR3 loop is CASSPQGLAGIDTQYF. CDR3 sequence (DNA): TGTGCCAGCAGCCCCCAGGGACTAGCGGGGATAGATACGCAGTATTTT.

The chain employs TRBV10-3 and TRBJ2-1; 7 bases match TRBD2. Germline CDR1 is ENHRY and CDR2 is SYGVKD. This CDR3 has 14 residues. J gave up 7 bases and V 6 bases, and 9 bases lay outside the gene matches. CDR3 sequence reads: CAISPYGGGNEQFF. CDR3 coding DNA: TGTGCCATCAGCCCTTATGGGGGGGGGAATGAGCAGTTCTTC.

CDR3 region: CASSLDRGTEAFF. In nucleotides, the CDR3 is TGTGCCAGCAGCTTAGATCGAGGCACTGAAGCTTTCTTT. The V call is TRBV11-3, the J call TRBJ1-1; D is ambiguous. The CDR3 covers 13 residues. V lost 0 bases and J lost 4, with 6 bases in between. CDR1 and CDR2 from the germline V gene are SGHNT and YENEEA.

This chain connects TRBV5-1 to TRBJ1-5; D possibly corresponds to TRBD1 (5 bases). The length of the CDR3 is 13 residues. The germline V and J ends were trimmed by 5 bases and 5 bases, with 11 bases remaining between them. Germline V gives CDR1 SGHRS, CDR2 YFSETQ. The CDR3 loop is CASRLDRDQPQHF. CDR3 nucleotides: TGCGCCAGCAGACTTGACAGAGATCAGCCCCAGCATTTT.

This chain uses TRBV30 with TRBJ2-7; D might be TRBD1 (5 bases). The V and J ends lost 1 base and 3 bases respectively, with 10 bases between them. The CDR3 extends over 13 amino acids. Germline values: CDR1 GTSNPN, CDR2 SVGIG (reference sequence). CDR3 in amino acids: CAWSGLGLYEQYF. Here the CDR3 DNA reads TGTGCCTGGAGTGGTTTGGGGCTCTACGAGCAGTACTTC. Combining the CDR3 with reference TRBV30 and TRBJ2-7 gives the whole variable domain SQTIHQWPATLVQPVGSPLSLECTVEGTSNPNLYWYRQAAGRGLQLLFYSVGIGQISSEVPQNLSASRPQDRQFILSSKKLLLSDSGFYLCAWSGLGLYEQYFGPGTRLTVT.

This sequence joins TRBV9 and TRBJ2-2, with 7 bases aligning to TRBD2. V lost 2 bases, J lost 0 bases, and 1 base stayed unmatched. In germline, CDR1 is SGDLS, CDR2 YYNGEE. This CDR3 spans 15 amino acids. The CDR3 DNA reads TGTGCCAGCAGCGTTAGCGGGCCGAACACCGGGGAGCTGTTTTTT. It is translated as CASSVSGPNTGELFF.

The gene calls are TRBV30 and TRBJ2-3; 7 bases align to TRBD2. Germline V gene lookup returns CDR1 GTSNPN and CDR2 SVGIG (reference sequence). The CDR3 totals 13 residues. J gave up 6 bases and V 3 bases, and 6 bases lay outside the gene matches. The CDR3, as DNA: TGTGCCTGGAGAGGACTAGTAGCCGATACGCAGTATTTT. It specifies CAWRGLVADTQYF.

The chain employs TRBV6-5 and TRBJ2-2; D may match TRBD1 or TRBD2 (7 bases each). The V end lost 11 bases, the J end lost 3 bases, and 19 bases lay between the germline ends. CDR3 length: 15 residues. Germline V gene sequence: CDR1 MNHEY, CDR2 SVGAGI. The CDR3 here is CAAKQGTTYTGELFF. In DNA form, the CDR3 reads TGTGCCGCCAAACAGGGGACTACTTACACCGGGGAGCTGTTTTTT.

The chain recombines TRBV4-1 with TRBJ2-7, with D tentatively TRBD1 (6 bases). The V and J ends lost 2 bases and 9 bases respectively, with 17 bases between them. This CDR3 spans 14 amino acids. Germline lookup yields CDR1 MGHRA and CDR2 YSYEKL. The CDR3 loop reads CASSQLLVRGMQYF. CDR3 nucleotide sequence: TGCGCCAGCAGCCAACTCCTCGTCAGGGGAATGCAGTACTTC.

This clone was seen more than once but under ten times. This rearrangement joins TRBV6-5 to TRBJ2-7; D is ambiguous. Germline loops: CDR1 MNHEY, CDR2 SVGAGI. V lost 6 bases and J lost 3, with 9 bases in between. This CDR3 has 12 amino acids. The CDR3 is CASSQRIYEQYF. The CDR3 nucleotides read TGTGCCAGCAGCCAAAGGATCTACGAGCAGTACTTC.

This sequence joins TRBV6-6 and TRBJ2-1; D is unclear. This CDR3 comprises 14 residues. Trimming pared 0 bases from V and 7 bases from J, leaving 10 bases between. Germline V gene data show CDR1 as MNHNY and CDR2 as SVGAGI (reference sequence). CDR3: CASSYSSVGNEQFF. The DNA for the CDR3 is TGTGCCAGCAGTTACTCCTCAGTGGGTAATGAGCAGTTCTTC.

This sequence joins TRBV6-5 and TRBJ2-1; 9 bases match TRBD2. CDR1 and CDR2 from the germline V gene are MNHEY and SVGAGI. This CDR3 has 13 residues. The V and J ends lost 11 bases and 6 bases, in that order; junction bases with no gene match: 8. The DNA for the CDR3 is TGTGCCGTCCGGCTAGCGGGGAGCAATGAGCAGTTCTTC. Its protein is CAVRLAGSNEQFF.

This clone was detected only a few times. J is TRBJ1-1 and V is TRBV6-6; tentative D call: TRBD1 (6 bases). The V end was cut by 5 bases, the J end by 6 bases, with 13 bases between. CDR1 and CDR2 from the germline V gene are MNHNY and SVGAGI (reference sequence). This CDR3 has 13 amino acids. CDR3 in amino acids: CASSLGHPSEAFF. The CDR3 nucleotides read TGTGCCAGCAGTCTGGGACACCCTTCTGAAGCTTTCTTT.

The chain links TRBV25-1 to TRBJ2-5; D is unclear. This CDR3 contains 14 residues. The V and J ends lost 6 bases and 2 bases respectively, with 13 bases between them. Germline CDR1 reads MGHDK; CDR2 reads SYGVNS. The CDR3 spells CASSHSGHQETQYF. The CDR3 DNA reads TGTGCCAGCAGCCACTCGGGCCATCAAGAGACCCAGTACTTC.

This clone was picked up one time. The V call is TRBV30, the J call TRBJ1-2; no firm D call. With 3 bases removed from V and 8 bases from J, the gap between germline ends came to 10 bases. The V gene's germline CDR1 is GTSNPN and CDR2 SVGIG (reference sequence). This CDR3 has 11 amino acids. CDR3 residues: CAWSPPGGYTF. Written as DNA, the CDR3 is TGTGCCTGGAGCCCGCCGGGGGGCTACACCTTC.

The V gene is TRBV7-2, the J gene TRBJ1-6; 9 positions match TRBD1. V dropped 5 bases and J dropped 6; count of bases not matched to a gene: 5. This CDR3 is built from 15 residues. The V gene's germline CDR1 is SGHTA and CDR2 FQGNSA. The CDR3 nucleotides are TGTGCCAGCAGCCCGGACAGGGGTAGTAATTCACCCCTCCACTTT. It is translated as CASSPDRGSNSPLHF.

The chain employs TRBV18 and TRBJ1-1; D gene unclear. Germline V gene data show CDR1 as KGHSH and CDR2 as LQKENI. The CDR3 covers 12 residues. Trimming pared 4 bases from V and 0 bases from J, leaving 3 bases between. The CDR3 sequence: CASSLVNTEAFF. The CDR3 coding sequence is TGTGCCAGCTCACTAGTGAACACTGAAGCTTTCTTT.

This clone was seen only a few times. Distinct nucleotide sequences in the sample also encode this CDR3. The chain recombines TRBV30 with TRBJ2-3; the D gene could be TRBD1 or TRBD2 (5 bases each). The germline gives CDR1 GTSNPN, CDR2 SVGIG (reference sequence). This CDR3 has 13 residues. The germline V and J ends were trimmed by 0 bases and 1 base, with 5 bases remaining between them. CDR3 nucleotide sequence: TGTGCCTGGAGTGTGGGGGGCACAGATACGCAGTATTTT. The encoded protein is CAWSVGGTDTQYF.

This clone was observed a few times. The gene calls are TRBV30 and TRBJ1-5, with D uncertain. The CDR3 totals 11 residues. The germline V gene has CDR1 GTSNPN and CDR2 SVGIG (reference sequence). V shed 2 bases and J shed 5 bases, with 4 bases lying between them. As DNA, the CDR3 is TGTGCCTGGAGTTTCGATCAGCCCCAGCATTTT. Translation gives CAWSFDQPQHF.

V usage is TRBV9 and J usage is TRBJ2-7; D is ambiguous. This CDR3 contains 13 residues. The germline V gene has CDR1 SGDLS and CDR2 YYNGEE. V gave up 3 bases and J gave up 7 bases, with 14 bases separating them. In DNA, the CDR3 is TGTGCCAGCAGCGCCGCCGGCAGCCTGGAGCAGTACTTC. Encoded protein: CASSAAGSLEQYF.

This chain joins TRBV29-1 and TRBJ2-5; maybe TRBD2 (7 bases). With 2 bases removed from V and 5 bases from J, the gap between germline ends came to 15 bases. This CDR3 region has 14 residues. The germline gives CDR1 SQVTM, CDR2 ANQGSEA. Written as DNA, the CDR3 is TGCAGCGTTGAACTGGGTCGGGGGGCTGAGACCCAGTACTTC. It codes for CSVELGRGAETQYF.